The text below deals with one TCR beta chain. Its antigen is currently unknown. The sample comes from a study of T cells in Graves' hyperthyroidism and ophthalmopathy. Notes on the study in general: A model of 13 V-J features distinguished ophthalmopathy from stable hyperthyroidism. Ophthalmopathy was identified by the model a median about seven months ahead of onset.

Hyperthyroidism, newly diagnosed and lasting under 2 months, affected patients aged 18 to 65. Diagnoses rested on clinical symptoms, serum thyroxine and TRAb, thyroid ultrasound and orbital computed tomography. Template material for amplifying TCR beta CDR3 regions consisted of RNA transcripts. The primer set for the first-round RT-PCR of the TCR CDR3 was HTBI. A single record per CDR3 protein comes from TCRdb applying MiXCR to the multiplex PCR reads. The sample holds about 200,000 distinct CDR3 sequences, about 16% seen once. V shed 7 bases, J shed 0 bases, and the junction held 4 bases outside the gene matches. The CDR3 covers 17 residues. CDR1 and CDR2 (germline): LGHNA, YNFKEQ.

The origin of this receptor is a middle-aged man with Graves' hyperthyroidism. Sequenced sample: blood. The chain employs TRBV4-2 and TRBJ2-1; 15 positions match TRBD2. CDR3 sequence: CASTRTSGGDSYNEQFF. In DNA form, the CDR3 reads TGTGCCAGCACCAGGACTAGCGGGGGGGACTCCTACAATGAGCAGTTCTTC.